This TCR beta chain was sequenced in a study of blood T cell repertoires in COVID-19. The germline V and J ends were trimmed by 8 bases and 5 bases, with 15 bases remaining between them. The CDR3 contains 13 residues. Germline-derived CDR1 and CDR2 are MNHEY and SVGAGI. Sequenced by immunoSEQ multiplex PCR; TCRdb stores in-frame clones only, minus some. The top ten clones hold 4% to 5.5% of a sample with some 67,000 clones, 87% of them seen once. The genes are TRBV6-5 and TRBJ1-1; D call uncertain. The receptor's source is a man in his fifties with active COVID-19. The sample taken for sequencing was peripheral blood. CDR3 nucleotides: TGTGCCAGCGCCCCTCGGCAGGCTACTGAAGCTTTCTTT. Its protein is CASAPRQATEAFF.